These 20 T cell receptor beta chains originate from one sample sequenced in a study of response to subunit inactivated influenza vaccine. TCRdb independently ran MiXCR on the RT-PCR reads; one entry per CDR3 protein. The sample has 650,000 to 800,000 distinct CDR3 sequences, approximately 15% seen once. Source: PBMCs from blood, taken around 15 days before vaccination. The receptors stem from a man aged 50 or older who received an inactivated influenza vaccine.

This clonotype came up a few times. The rearrangement joins TRBV7-9 to TRBJ2-7, with 8 nucleotides matching TRBD1. The germline V gene has CDR1 SEHNR and CDR2 FQNEAQ (reference sequence). This CDR3 contains 14 residues. Trimming took 5 bases from V and 3 from J; bases not matched to a gene: 6. The CDR3 sequence is CASSPGDRSYEQYF. CDR3 DNA: TGTGCCAGCAGCCCCGGGGACAGGAGCTACGAGCAGTACTTC.

V is TRBV28 and J is TRBJ1-5; 10 bases align to TRBD1. Trimming at V came to 5 bases and at J to 7 bases, leaving 2 bases not matched to a gene. Germline lookup yields CDR1 MDHEN and CDR2 SYDVKM. CDR3 length equals 13 residues. CDR3 nucleotide sequence: TGTGCCAGCAGTGGGACAGGGGAACAGCCCCAGCATTTT. As protein: CASSGTGEQPQHF.

The rearrangement joins TRBV27 to TRBJ2-7; D unclear. CDR1 MNHEY and CDR2 SMNVEV come from the germline V gene (reference sequence). The CDR3 has 14 residues. Between the trimmed V and J ends, which lost 6 bases and 5 bases, there was a span of 17 bases. The CDR3 loop reads CASSLLSSGNEQYF. In DNA form, the CDR3 reads TGTGCCAGCAGCCTCCTTTCGTCCGGCAACGAGCAGTACTTC.

This clonotype has just a few counts. The rearrangement links TRBV29-1 to TRBJ2-7, with 8 positions matching TRBD2. This CDR3 has 13 amino acids. Germline CDR1 SQVTM, CDR2 ANQGSEA. V was clipped by 6 bases and J by 2 bases; unmatched bases: 6. CDR3 DNA sequence: TGCAGCGTACGAAACGGGGGGGCCTACGAGCAGTACTTC. It is translated as CSVRNGGAYEQYF.

In its sample, this clonotype was seen a few times. This chain uses TRBV7-6 with TRBJ2-2; 10 nucleotides agree with TRBD2. Germline V gives CDR1 SGHVS, CDR2 FNYEAQ. The CDR3 has 16 residues. The ends lost 7 bases at V and 7 bases at J; junction bases unmatched: 12. The CDR3 here is CASKDGLAGENGELFF. Written as DNA, the CDR3 is TGTGCCAGCAAAGACGGCCTAGCGGGAGAAAACGGGGAGCTGTTTTTT.

V and J are TRBV7-2 and TRBJ2-5, with D possibly TRBD1 on 6 matching bases. The germline V gene encodes CDR1 SGHTA and CDR2 FQGNSA. Trimming left V 6 bases short and J 0 bases short, with 8 bases between. The CDR3 covers 13 residues. CDR3 nucleotide sequence: TGTGCCAGCAGGGACAGAAACCAAGAGACCCAGTACTTC. Translation gives CASRDRNQETQYF. The entire variable domain, with the rest obtained from reference TRBV7-2 and TRBJ2-5, is as follows: GAGVSQSPSNKVTEKGKDVELRCDPISGHTALYWYRQSLGQGLEFLIYFQGNSAPDKSGLPSDRFSAERTGGSVSTLTIQRTQQEDSAVYLCASRDRNQETQYFGPGTRLLVL.

The sample holds many counts of this clonotype. V is TRBV4-1 and J is TRBJ2-1; TRBD2 is a possible D gene (6 bases). V lost 3 bases and J 7 bases, leaving 19 bases between the germline ends. Per germline, CDR1 MGHRA and CDR2 YSYEKL. This CDR3 comprises 16 residues. The CDR3: CASSHAVTRGSNEQFF. Here the CDR3 DNA reads TGCGCCAGCAGCCACGCCGTGACTAGGGGAAGTAATGAGCAGTTCTTC.

The chain couples TRBV6-1 to TRBJ1-1; a weak D match, TRBD1 (5 bases). The length of the CDR3 is 13 residues. The germline CDR1 and CDR2 sequences are MNHNS and SASEGT. V was shortened by 6 bases and J by 2 bases, with 10 bases between the two germline ends. The CDR3 DNA follows: TGTGCCAGCAGCGAACAGGATAACACTGAAGCTTTCTTT. Protein product: CASSEQDNTEAFF.

This clonotype came up a few times. The CDR3: CASSQVWYQETQYF. In DNA, the CDR3 is TGTGCCAGCAGCCAAGTTTGGTACCAAGAGACCCAGTACTTC. This chain uses TRBV3-1 with TRBJ2-5; D call uncertain. CDR3 length equals 14 residues. From germline, CDR1 is LGHDT and CDR2 YNNKEL (reference sequence). Trimming took off 1 base at V and 0 bases at J, with 6 bases between the two ends.

The chain is built from TRBV4-3 and TRBJ2-2; D is ambiguous. Germline V gene lookup returns CDR1 LGHNA and CDR2 YSLEER. Trimming shortened V by 3 bases and J by 4 bases, and 6 bases separated the two germline ends. The CDR3 loop spans 13 amino acids. This CDR3 reads CASSHKSTGELFF. In DNA form, the CDR3 reads TGCGCCAGCAGCCACAAGAGCACCGGGGAGCTGTTTTTT.

The table lists this clonotype with a few counts. This sequence joins TRBV7-9 and TRBJ2-3, with 9 bases identical to TRBD1. CDR1 is SEHNR and CDR2 is FQNEAQ in the germline V gene (reference sequence). V lost 4 bases to trimming and J lost 5 bases; unmatched junction nucleotides: 4. The CDR3 is made up of 14 amino acids. The CDR3 is CASSSDRGEDTQYF. Here the CDR3 DNA reads TGTGCCAGCAGCTCTGACAGGGGGGAAGATACGCAGTATTTT. Filled out from reference TRBV7-9 and TRBJ2-3, the complete variable domain reads DTGVSQNPRHKITKRGQNVTFRCDPISEHNRLYWYRQTLGQGPEFLTYFQNEAQLEKSRLLSDRFSAERPKGSFSTLEIQRTEQGDSAMYLCASSSDRGEDTQYFGPGTRLTVL.

This clonotype was recorded many times. V and J are TRBV15 and TRBJ2-3; maybe TRBD2 (6 bases). V gave up 2 bases and J gave up 0 bases, with 18 bases separating them. Germline CDR1 and CDR2: LNHNV and YYDKDF (reference sequence). CDR3 length: 18 amino acids. The DNA of the CDR3 is TGTGCCACCAGCAGACTACCAGCGGGTTCCTCTAGCACAGATACGCAGTATTTT. As protein: CATSRLPAGSSSTDTQYF. The variable domain in full, completed from reference TRBV15 and TRBJ2-3, reads DAMVIQNPRYQVTQFGKPVTLSCSQTLNHNVMYWYQQKSSQAPKLLFHYYDKDFNNEADTPDNFQSRRPNTSFCFLDIRSPGLGDTAMYLCATSRLPAGSSSTDTQYFGPGTRLTVL.

The chain couples TRBV9 to TRBJ1-6, with D unclear. Germline CDR1 is SGDLS and CDR2 is YYNGEE. CDR3 length: 12 amino acids. The V and J ends lost 6 bases and 7 bases respectively, with 8 bases between them. CDR3 protein: CASTTGNSPLHF. For the CDR3, the DNA is TGTGCCAGCACCACGGGCAATTCACCCCTCCACTTT.

This clonotype was counted many times. The genes are TRBV28 and TRBJ2-7, with TRBD2 identical over 13 bases. Germline V CDR1 and CDR2: MDHEN, SYDVKM. The V gene end was trimmed by 3 bases and the J gene end by 3 bases; junction bases not matched to a gene: 5. The CDR3 loop spans 16 amino acids. In DNA, the CDR3 is TGTGCCAGCAGTTTCCCGGGACTAGCGGGAAGCTACGAGCAGTACTTC. This translates into CASSFPGLAGSYEQYF.

This clonotype turned up a few times. The chain combines TRBV3-1 with TRBJ2-7; TRBD1 aligns across 9 bases. There are 15 residues in the CDR3. Germline V lookup: CDR1 LGHDT, CDR2 YNNKEL (reference sequence). V lost 3 bases and J lost 2; bases outside the gene matches: 5. CDR3 sequence (DNA): TGTGCCAGCAGCCAGACAGGGGGACTAACCTACGAGCAGTACTTC. Amino acids: CASSQTGGLTYEQYF.

The chain joins TRBV6-1 to TRBJ2-1; 9 bases align to TRBD2. The germline V gene encodes CDR1 MNHNS and CDR2 SASEGT. This CDR3 is 13 amino acids long. Trimming at V came to 7 bases and at J to 9 bases, leaving 7 bases not matched to a gene. As DNA, the CDR3 is TGTGCCAGCAACCTTAGCGGGAGAATTGAGCAGTTCTTC. Translating gives CASNLSGRIEQFF.

This clonotype was counted a few times. The V call is TRBV12-3 or TRBV12-4, the J call TRBJ1-1; D is perhaps TRBD1 (5 bases). The CDR3 is 15 residues long. The V gene lost 1 base and the J gene lost 7 bases, with 16 bases spanning the gap. The CDR3 here is CASSLGMETAGEAFF. The DNA for the CDR3 is TGTGCCAGCAGTTTAGGAATGGAGACAGCGGGTGAAGCTTTCTTT.

There are a few counts of this clonotype. The chain recombines TRBV24-1 with TRBJ2-1; TRBD2 aligns across 14 bases. Germline-derived CDR1 and CDR2 are KGHDR and SFDVKD. V was clipped by 9 bases and J by 10 bases; unmatched bases: 13. This CDR3 spans 16 amino acids. This chain's CDR3 is CATSLPGTSGGREQFF. The CDR3 region has the DNA TGTGCCACCTCTCTCCCCGGGACTAGCGGGGGTCGGGAGCAGTTCTTC.

This clonotype showed up just a few times. This rearrangement joins TRBV6-2 or TRBV6-3 to TRBJ1-5; D may be TRBD1 (6 bases). The CDR3 covers 16 residues. V was pared by 7 bases and J by 4 bases, with 20 bases between. Germline CDR1 reads MNHEY; CDR2 reads SVGEGT. CDR3: CASTPEGKGGNQPQHF. The CDR3 DNA reads as TGTGCCAGCACCCCCGAGGGGAAAGGGGGTAATCAGCCCCAGCATTTT.

This clonotype was seen ten or more times. V is TRBV5-1 and J is TRBJ2-7; a weak D match, TRBD1 (5 bases). Germline assignment: CDR1 SGHRS and CDR2 YFSETQ. V was clipped by 2 bases and J by 1 base, with 13 bases between them. The CDR3 totals 15 residues. CDR3 sequence: CASSFIDSASYEQYF. In DNA form, the CDR3 reads TGCGCCAGCAGCTTTATAGACAGCGCTTCCTACGAGCAGTACTTC. The full variable domain, with the rest looked up from reference TRBV5-1 and TRBJ2-7, is KAGVTQTPRYLIKTRGQQVTLSCSPISGHRSVSWYQQTPGQGLQFLFEYFSETQRNKGNFPGRFSGRQFSNSRSEMNVSTLELGDSALYLCASSFIDSASYEQYFGPGTRLTVT.